This T cell receptor beta chain was documented in a study of early T cells in non-severe SARS-CoV-2 infection. This clonotype was counted ten times or more. Each single cDNA molecule received a unique molecular identifier. TCRdb passed the 5' RACE reads through MiXCR, listing each CDR3 protein once. The top ten hold 0.95% to 1.5% of the sample, which has tens of thousands of distinct CDR3 sequences, about an eighth seen once. The sequence derives from an adult who was a healthcare worker with PCR-confirmed SARS-CoV-2 infection or an uninfected control (not recorded which). The specimen sequenced was whole blood.

CDR3 in DNA: TGCAGCGTTGAGTCGCCCAACACAGATACGCAGTATTTT. Protein product: CSVESPNTDTQYF. The chain carries TRBV29-1 and TRBJ2-3; no reliable D call. Per germline, CDR1 SQVTM and CDR2 ANQGSEA. Trimming took off 3 bases at V and 2 bases at J, with 9 bases between the two ends. This CDR3 has 13 amino acids.